This TCR beta chain was retrieved from a study of blood T cell repertoires in COVID-19. Study at large: The United States, Italy and Spain supplied acute and convalescent COVID-19 samples. From T cells, B-cell-depleted T cells, or PBMCs came the material, which was cDNA or gDNA.

Germline CDR1 and CDR2: KGHSH and LQKENI. This CDR3 spans 15 amino acids. The ends were cut back, 5 bases at V and 2 bases at J, with 13 bases in the middle. Original analysis: By means of reference gene primer amplification, nucleated cell counts were estimated. The protocol was immunoSEQ multiplex PCR, while the TCRdb copy is restricted to in-frame clones and leaves out a portion. The DNA was the basis for D and trimming; V, J and clone size are from that table. Among 95,000 to 150,000 clones, 60% to 85% were seen once, and the ten largest hold approximately 0.79%. The chain links TRBV18 to TRBJ1-5; D not resolved. Specimen: peripheral blood. The sequence was obtained from a human donor with acute or convalescent COVID-19. The donor label of this sample is uncertain. Written as DNA, the CDR3 is TGTGCCAGCTCATACACCGGAGGTGGCAATCAGCCCCAGCATTTT. Translated, it gives CASSYTGGGNQPQHF.